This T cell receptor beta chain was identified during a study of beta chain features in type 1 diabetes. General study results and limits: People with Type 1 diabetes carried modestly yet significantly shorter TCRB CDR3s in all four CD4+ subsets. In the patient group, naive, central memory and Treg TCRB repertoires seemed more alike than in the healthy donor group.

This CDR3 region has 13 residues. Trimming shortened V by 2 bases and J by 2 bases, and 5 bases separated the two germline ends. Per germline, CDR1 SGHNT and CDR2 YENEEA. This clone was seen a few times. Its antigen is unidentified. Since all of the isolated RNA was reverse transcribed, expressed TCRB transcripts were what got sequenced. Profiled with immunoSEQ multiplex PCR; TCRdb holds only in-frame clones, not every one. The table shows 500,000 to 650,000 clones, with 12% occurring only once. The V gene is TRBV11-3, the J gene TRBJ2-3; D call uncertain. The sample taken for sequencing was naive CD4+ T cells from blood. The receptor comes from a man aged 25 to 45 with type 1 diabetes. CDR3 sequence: CASSLLFTDTQYF. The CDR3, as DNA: TGTGCCAGCAGCTTACTTTTCACAGATACGCAGTATTTT.